These T cell receptor beta chains were read from a single sample in a study of cytomegalovirus exposure and HLA in healthy donors. The method was immunoSEQ multiplex PCR; TCRdb's version includes in-frame clones alone and lacks a portion of them. The sample includes around 190,000 clones, roughly 86% of them seen just once. Sequencing was done on a sample of PBMCs. These TCRs come from a man between 40 and 49 years old in good health and CMV-seropositive. Both conserved end residues are part of each CDR3. The D gene is left open where the match is weak. Where a row states a size, it is once, few, many or the class of an expanded clone; other rows omit it.

NA	TRBV6-1	TRBJ2-5	NA	TGTGCCAGCGGAACAGGGTTACAAGAGACCCAGTACTTC	CASGTGLQETQYF
NA	TRBV5-1	TRBJ2-7	NA	TGCGCCAGCAGCTTGGTGGGTAGCGGTCTTTCCTACGAGCAGTACTTC	CASSLVGSGLSYEQYF
NA	TRBV18	TRBJ1-6	NA	TGTGCCAGCTCACCGGACAGAGACAATTCACCCCTCCACTTT	CASSPDRDNSPLHF
TRBD1	TRBV18	TRBJ2-3	NA	TGTGCCAGCTCACCAAGGGGACAGACAGATACGCAGTATTTT	CASSPRGQTDTQYF
NA	TRBV7-5	TRBJ1-3	once	TGTGTCAGAAGCTGCCGGCGGGGAGGGAGCTCTGGAAACACCATATATTTT	CVRSCRRGGSSGNTIYF
NA	TRBV7-2	TRBJ2-3	NA	TGTGCCAGCAGCTTAACTCCTAGCACAGATACGCAGTATTTT	CASSLTPSTDTQYF
NA	TRBV11-1	TRBJ2-1	once	TGTGCCAGCAGCCAAACAGGGCCGGAGCAGTTCTTC	CASSQTGPEQFF
NA	TRBV7-3	TRBJ2-3	NA	TGTGCCAGCAGCCCCGGACTGGCTCGTAGCACAGATACGCAGTATTTT	CASSPGLARSTDTQYF
TRBD1	TRBV27	TRBJ2-1	NA	TGTGCCAGCAGGACACAGGGGCCGGTTGTGAATGAGCAGTTCTTC	CASRTQGPVVNEQFF
NA	TRBV5-1	TRBJ1-3	NA	TGCGCCAGCAGCCCGACAGGTTTCTCTGGAAACACCATATATTTT	CASSPTGFSGNTIYF
NA	TRBV7-6	TRBJ1-1	NA	TGTGCCAGCAGCCGACTTGGGAGGGGCGGGAACACTGAAGCTTTCTTT	CASSRLGRGGNTEAFF
TRBD2	TRBV30	TRBJ2-3	NA	TGTGCCTGGAAATTGGGGCTAGCGGTGGCTACGCAGTATTTT	CAWKLGLAVATQYF
NA	TRBV5-6	TRBJ2-7	few	TGTGCCAGCAGCTTGTCGACCGCAGGGGCGCCCGGGGACGGGCAGTACTTC	CASSLSTAGAPGDGQYF
TRBD1	TRBV11-2	TRBJ1-2	few	TGTGCCAGCAGCTCTCTACACAGGGGGAACTATGGCTACACCTTC	CASSSLHRGNYGYTF
TRBD2	TRBV15	TRBJ2-1	NA	TGTGCCACCAGGCGTGGCCCGGCTAGCGGAGGACGCCCTCTTAGGGAGCAGTTCTTC	CATRRGPASGGRPLREQFF
TRBD2	TRBV7-3	TRBJ2-1	NA	TGTGCCAGCAGCTTAGGGACTAGCGGATTGTCCTACAATGAGCAGTTCTTC	CASSLGTSGLSYNEQFF
TRBD2	TRBV5-4	TRBJ2-1	NA	TGTGCCAGCAGCTTGGGAGGGACTAGCGGGGGCAATGAGCAGTTCTTC	CASSLGGTSGGNEQFF
NA	TRBV6-5	TRBJ1-2	NA	TGTGCCAGCAGTTACCGAGGGCGGCATGGCTACACCTTC	CASSYRGRHGYTF
TRBD2	TRBV10-3	TRBJ2-1	NA	TGTGCCATCGGGAGAAGCGGGGGAAATGAGCAGTTCTTC	CAIGRSGGNEQFF
NA	TRBV19	TRBJ1-2	NA	TGTGCCAGTAGTATGAACAGCTGGGATGGCTACACCTTC	CASSMNSWDGYTF
TRBD2	TRBV7-2	TRBJ2-1	NA	TGTGCCAGCAGCTTAGCGCGACTAGCGGGAGTAGAGGGTGAGCAGTTCTTC	CASSLARLAGVEGEQFF
NA	TRBV5-4	TRBJ1-2	NA	TGTGCCAGCAGCTTGTCTCCCGGTGGCTACACCTTC	CASSLSPGGYTF
TRBD2	TRBV9	TRBJ2-5	NA	TGTGCCAGCACTCCCAGCGGGGGCCAAGAGACCCAGTACTTC	CASTPSGGQETQYF
TRBD1	TRBV5-8	TRBJ1-1	few	TGTGCCAGCAGCTCACCCGGGACAGGGGTTGGTACTGAAGCTTTCTTT	CASSSPGTGVGTEAFF
TRBD1	TRBV28	TRBJ2-7	NA	TGTGCCAGCAGTTTAACAGGGGAACTCTACGAGCAGTACTTC	CASSLTGELYEQYF
TRBD1	TRBV10-3	TRBJ1-5	NA	TGTGCCATCAGCCAAACAGGGGCTTGGGGTCAGCCCCAGCATTTT	CAISQTGAWGQPQHF
TRBD1	TRBV4-1	TRBJ2-3	once	TGCGCCAGCAGCCAAGTAATAACAGGGGGACAGTATTTT	CASSQVITGGQYF
TRBD2	TRBV6-1	TRBJ2-3	NA	TGTGCCAGCAGTGAGCGGGAGCGGACAGATACGCAGTATTTT	CASSERERTDTQYF
NA	TRBV10-3	TRBJ2-6	NA	TGTGCCATCCAGAGAGGTCCTGGGGCCAACGTCCTGACTTTC	CAIQRGPGANVLTF
NA	TRBV7-3	TRBJ2-6	NA	TGTGCCAGCAGCTTTTTCAGGGGCCAAAGCTCTGGGGCCAACGTCCTGACTTTC	CASSFFRGQSSGANVLTF
NA	TRBV4-2	TRBJ2-3	NA	TGTGCCAGCAGCCAAGGGCTAGGGGCAGATACGCAGTATTTT	CASSQGLGADTQYF
NA	TRBV5-4	TRBJ2-7	NA	TGTGCCAGCAGCCTTGACAACTACGAGCAGTACTTC	CASSLDNYEQYF
NA	TRBV19	TRBJ1-5	NA	TGTGCCACCTCGGTCGGGGTTTTAAGCAATCAGCCCCAGCATTTT	CATSVGVLSNQPQHF
NA	TRBV27	TRBJ1-3	NA	TGTGCCAGCAGACCCACAGGGACGCCCTCTGGAAACACCATATATTTT	CASRPTGTPSGNTIYF
TRBD2	TRBV19	TRBJ2-2	NA	TGTGCCAGTAGTACTCCCCGACTAGCGGGAGGAACCGGGGAGCTGTTTTTT	CASSTPRLAGGTGELFF
TRBD1	TRBV19	TRBJ1-5	NA	TGTGCCAGTAGTATCCACAGGGGGGGACAGCCCCAGCATTTT	CASSIHRGGQPQHF
NA	TRBV5-8	TRBJ1-3	NA	TGTGCCAGCAGCTCGTCGGGGGGCACCATATATTTT	CASSSSGGTIYF
NA	TRBV9	TRBJ2-1	NA	TGTGCCAGCAGCGCAAGCTACGATGAGCAGTTCTTC	CASSASYDEQFF
TRBD1	TRBV10-1	TRBJ2-1	NA	TGCGCCAGCAGTGAGTTCCGGGACAGGTACAATGAGCAGTTCTTC	CASSEFRDRYNEQFF
TRBD1	TRBV27	TRBJ2-3	few	TGTGCCAGCAGTTTTCGACAGGGGACGCAGTATTTT	CASSFRQGTQYF
NA	TRBV30	TRBJ1-1	NA	TGTGCCTGGAGTGTGGGGGGGGCCGCCACTGAAGCTTTCTTT	CAWSVGGAATEAFF
TRBD2	TRBV25-1	TRBJ2-3	once	TGTGCCAGCAGCTCCGGGGGGGGAAGCGGGAGGCGGGATACGCAGTATTTT	CASSSGGGSGRRDTQYF
NA	TRBV7-2	TRBJ2-7	NA	TGTGCCAGCAGCTCAGACGGGGGAATCGCCTACGAGCAGTACTTC	CASSSDGGIAYEQYF
NA	TRBV25-1	TRBJ2-7	NA	TGTGCCAGTCGGGTTGGCCCCTACGAGCAGTACTTC	CASRVGPYEQYF
NA	TRBV7-8	TRBJ1-4	NA	TGTGCCAGCAGCTTTGGGGCAGGGGAGTCTAATGAAAAACTGTTTTTT	CASSFGAGESNEKLFF
NA	TRBV4-3	TRBJ1-3	once	TGCGCCAGCAGCCAAGATTCAGGGGTTCGGAACACCATATATTTT	CASSQDSGVRNTIYF
TRBD2	TRBV7-9	TRBJ2-5	NA	TGTGCCAGCAGCTCCCCCCGCCTGACTAGCGGGGGGAAAGAGACCCAGTACTTC	CASSSPRLTSGGKETQYF
TRBD2	TRBV6-5	TRBJ2-7	NA	TGTGCCAGCAGTTACCCTAGCGGGGGGACCTACGAGCAGTACTTC	CASSYPSGGTYEQYF
NA	TRBV7-9	TRBJ2-3	NA	TGTGCCAGCAGCTCCCATAGGGAGCGGGATACGCAGTATTTT	CASSSHRERDTQYF
NA	TRBV6-5	TRBJ2-2	few	TGTGCCAGCAGCCGGGACACCGGGGAGCTGTTTTTT	CASSRDTGELFF
NA	TRBV28	TRBJ1-1	NA	TGTGCCAGCACCCCTAGTCGGGGGGAAGCTTTCTTT	CASTPSRGEAFF